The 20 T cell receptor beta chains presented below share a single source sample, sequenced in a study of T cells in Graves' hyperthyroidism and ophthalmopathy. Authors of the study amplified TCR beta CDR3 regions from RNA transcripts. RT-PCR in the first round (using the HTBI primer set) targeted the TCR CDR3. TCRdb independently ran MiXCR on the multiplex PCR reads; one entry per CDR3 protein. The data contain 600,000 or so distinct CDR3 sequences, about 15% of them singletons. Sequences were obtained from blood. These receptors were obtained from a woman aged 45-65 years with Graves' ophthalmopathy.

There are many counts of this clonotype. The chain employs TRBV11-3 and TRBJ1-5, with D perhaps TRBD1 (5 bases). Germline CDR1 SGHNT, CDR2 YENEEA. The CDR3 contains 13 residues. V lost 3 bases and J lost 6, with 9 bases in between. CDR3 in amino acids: CASSFRDGQPQHF. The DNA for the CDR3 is TGTGCCAGCAGCTTCAGGGACGGTCAGCCCCAGCATTTT.

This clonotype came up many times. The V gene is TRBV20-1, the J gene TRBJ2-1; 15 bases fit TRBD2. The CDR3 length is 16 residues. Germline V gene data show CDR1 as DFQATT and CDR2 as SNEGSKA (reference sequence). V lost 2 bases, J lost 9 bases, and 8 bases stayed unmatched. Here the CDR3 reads CSARLGLAGGRPEQFF. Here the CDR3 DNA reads TGCAGTGCTAGACTCGGACTAGCGGGAGGGCGGCCTGAGCAGTTCTTC.

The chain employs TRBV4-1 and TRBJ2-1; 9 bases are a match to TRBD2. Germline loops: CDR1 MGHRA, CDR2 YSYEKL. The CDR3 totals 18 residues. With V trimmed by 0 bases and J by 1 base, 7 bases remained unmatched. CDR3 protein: CASSQEGSGSSSYNEQFF. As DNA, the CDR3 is TGCGCCAGCAGCCAAGAAGGTAGCGGGAGCTCTTCCTACAATGAGCAGTTCTTC.

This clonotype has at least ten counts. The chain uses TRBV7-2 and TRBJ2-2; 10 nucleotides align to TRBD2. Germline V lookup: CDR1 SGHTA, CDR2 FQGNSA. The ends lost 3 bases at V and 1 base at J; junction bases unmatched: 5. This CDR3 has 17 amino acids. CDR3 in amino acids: CASSFGRTSGNTGELFF. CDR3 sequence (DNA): TGTGCCAGCAGCTTTGGCAGGACTAGCGGGAACACCGGGGAGCTGTTTTTT.

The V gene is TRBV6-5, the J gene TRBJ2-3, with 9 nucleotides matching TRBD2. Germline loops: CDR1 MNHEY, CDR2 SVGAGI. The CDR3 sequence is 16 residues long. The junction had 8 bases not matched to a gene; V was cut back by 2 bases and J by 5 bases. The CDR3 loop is CASSYLGGRVGDTQYF. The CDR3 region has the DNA TGTGCCAGCAGTTACCTTGGCGGGAGGGTAGGAGATACGCAGTATTTT.

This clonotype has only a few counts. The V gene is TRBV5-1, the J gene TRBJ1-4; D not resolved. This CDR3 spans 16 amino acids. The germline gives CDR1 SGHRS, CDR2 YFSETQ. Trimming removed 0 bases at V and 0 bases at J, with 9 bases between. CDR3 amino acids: CASSLDPHATNEKLFF. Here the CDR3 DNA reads TGCGCCAGCAGCTTGGATCCGCATGCAACTAATGAAAAACTGTTTTTT.

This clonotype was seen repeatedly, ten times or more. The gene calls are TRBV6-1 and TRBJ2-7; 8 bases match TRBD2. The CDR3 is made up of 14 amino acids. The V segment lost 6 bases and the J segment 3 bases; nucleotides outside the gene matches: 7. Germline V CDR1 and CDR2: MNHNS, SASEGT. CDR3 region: CASRRLAGGYEQYF. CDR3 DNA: TGTGCCAGCAGGAGATTGGCGGGAGGCTACGAGCAGTACTTC.

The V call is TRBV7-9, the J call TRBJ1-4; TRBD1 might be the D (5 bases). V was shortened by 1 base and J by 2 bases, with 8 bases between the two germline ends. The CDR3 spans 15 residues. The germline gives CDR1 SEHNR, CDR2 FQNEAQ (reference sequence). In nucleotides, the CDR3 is TGTGCCAGCAGCTTAGGACAGCTTACTAATGAAAAACTGTTTTTT. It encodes CASSLGQLTNEKLFF.

The CDR3 nucleotides read TGTGCCAGCAGCCCCTCCGGACAGGGTTACGAGCAGTACTTC. Its protein product is CASSPSGQGYEQYF. The chain combines TRBV7-9 with TRBJ2-7, with 8 bases identical to TRBD1. The germline V gene encodes CDR1 SEHNR and CDR2 FQNEAQ (reference sequence). V trimming: 5 bases; J trimming: 4 bases; junction bases outside the gene matches: 7. The CDR3 is 14 amino acids.

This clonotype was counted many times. CDR3 DNA: TGCAGTGCTCTACGGACAGGGGGCGCGACAGATACGCAGTATTTT. It is translated as CSALRTGGATDTQYF. The chain couples TRBV20-1 to TRBJ2-3; 11 bases are shared with TRBD1. Germline CDR1 reads DFQATT; CDR2 reads SNEGSKA (reference sequence). CDR3 length equals 15 residues. After removal of 5 bases from V and 3 bases from J, the junction contained 7 bases not matched to a gene.

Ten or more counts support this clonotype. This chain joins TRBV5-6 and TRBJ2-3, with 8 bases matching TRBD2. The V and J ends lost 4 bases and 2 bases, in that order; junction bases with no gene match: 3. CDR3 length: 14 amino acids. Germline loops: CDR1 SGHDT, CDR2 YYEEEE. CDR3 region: CASSVGGATDTQYF. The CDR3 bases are TGTGCCAGCAGCGTCGGGGGGGCCACAGATACGCAGTATTTT.

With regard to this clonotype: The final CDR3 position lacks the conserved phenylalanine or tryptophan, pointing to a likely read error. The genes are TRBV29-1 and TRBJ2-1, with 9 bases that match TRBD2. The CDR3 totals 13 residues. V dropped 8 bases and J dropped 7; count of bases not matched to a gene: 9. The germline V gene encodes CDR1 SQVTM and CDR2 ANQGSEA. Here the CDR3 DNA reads TGCAGCATGCGGGAGGGGACGGGGAATGAGCAGTTCTCC. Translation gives CSMREGTGNEQFS.

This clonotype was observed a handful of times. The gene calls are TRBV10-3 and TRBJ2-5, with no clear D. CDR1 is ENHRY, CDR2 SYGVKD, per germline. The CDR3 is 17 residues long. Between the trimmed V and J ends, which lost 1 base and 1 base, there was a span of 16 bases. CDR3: CAISEYRRDRAQETQYF. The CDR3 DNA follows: TGTGCCATCAGTGAGTACCGGCGAGACCGCGCCCAAGAGACCCAGTACTTC.

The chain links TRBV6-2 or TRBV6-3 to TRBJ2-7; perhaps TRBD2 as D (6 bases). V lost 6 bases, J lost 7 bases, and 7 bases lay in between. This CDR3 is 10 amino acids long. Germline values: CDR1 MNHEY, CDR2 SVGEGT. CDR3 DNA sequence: TGTGCCAGCAGGGCGGGGGAGCAGTACTTC. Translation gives CASRAGEQYF.

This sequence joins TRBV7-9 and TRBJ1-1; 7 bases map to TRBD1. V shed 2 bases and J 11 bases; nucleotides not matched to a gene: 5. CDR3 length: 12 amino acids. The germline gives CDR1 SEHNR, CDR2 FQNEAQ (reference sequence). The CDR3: CASSLTDRVAFF. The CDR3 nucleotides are TGTGCCAGCAGCTTAACCGACAGGGTTGCTTTCTTT.

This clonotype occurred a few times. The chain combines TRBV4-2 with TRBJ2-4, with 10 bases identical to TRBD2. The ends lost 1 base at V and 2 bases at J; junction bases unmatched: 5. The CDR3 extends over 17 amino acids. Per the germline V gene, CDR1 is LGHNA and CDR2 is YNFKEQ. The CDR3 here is CASSQVTSGNTKNIQYF. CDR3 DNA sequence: TGTGCCAGCAGCCAAGTTACTAGCGGGAACACCAAAAACATTCAGTACTTC.

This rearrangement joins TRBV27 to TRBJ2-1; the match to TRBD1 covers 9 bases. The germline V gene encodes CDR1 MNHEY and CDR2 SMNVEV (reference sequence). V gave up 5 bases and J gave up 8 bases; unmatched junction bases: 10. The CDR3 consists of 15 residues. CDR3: CASSTSGTGWDEQFF. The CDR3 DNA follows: TGTGCCAGCAGTACATCCGGGACAGGGTGGGATGAGCAGTTCTTC.

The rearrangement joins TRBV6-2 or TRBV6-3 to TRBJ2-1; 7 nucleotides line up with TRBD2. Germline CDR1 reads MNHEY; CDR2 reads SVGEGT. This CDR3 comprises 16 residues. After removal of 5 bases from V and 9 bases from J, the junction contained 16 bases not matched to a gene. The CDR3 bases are TGTGCCAGCAGTCCCCTCGGTGTGGCGGGAGTTTTTGAGCAGTTCTTC. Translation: CASSPLGVAGVFEQFF.

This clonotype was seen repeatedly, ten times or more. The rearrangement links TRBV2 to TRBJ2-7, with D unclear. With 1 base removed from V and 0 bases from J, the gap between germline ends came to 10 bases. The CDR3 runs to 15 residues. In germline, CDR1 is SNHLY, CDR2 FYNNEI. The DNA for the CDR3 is TGTGCCAGCAGTGAAGGGCAGGTGAACTCCTACGAGCAGTACTTC. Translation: CASSEGQVNSYEQYF.

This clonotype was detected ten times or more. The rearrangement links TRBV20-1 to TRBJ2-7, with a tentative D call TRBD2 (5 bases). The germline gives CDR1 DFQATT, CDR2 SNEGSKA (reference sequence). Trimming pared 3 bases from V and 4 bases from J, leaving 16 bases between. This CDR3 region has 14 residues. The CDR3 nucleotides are TGCAGTGCTAGGGGGATAAGGGAGTCTTACGAGCAGTACTTC. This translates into CSARGIRESYEQYF.